This passage covers 32 T cell receptor beta chains from one sample sequenced in a study of blood T cell repertoires in COVID-19. Repertoires were generated with immunoSEQ multiplex PCR, while TCRdb's copy carries only in-frame clones and drops some. In the table there are a few hundred thousand clones, less than 90% of which are singletons. The sample was PBMCs or T cells enriched from blood (not recorded which). These receptors were obtained from a woman aged 55 to 70 who had recovered from COVID-19.

The chain links TRBV11-3 to TRBJ2-4; 7 nucleotides line up with TRBD1. The CDR3 runs to 18 residues. Germline loops: CDR1 SGHNT, CDR2 YENEEA. V was pared by 5 bases and J by 0 bases, with 13 bases of the junction left unmatched. The CDR3 nucleotides are TGTGCCAGCAGCCCAGGACAGGCAGCCCCTTTAGCCAAAAACATTCAGTACTTC. Residues: CASSPGQAAPLAKNIQYF.

This chain uses TRBV5-1 with TRBJ2-5; 13 bases line up with TRBD2. This CDR3 contains 15 residues. V lost 5 bases, J lost 5 bases, and 6 bases stayed unmatched. Germline V gene sequence: CDR1 SGHRS, CDR2 YFSETQ. CDR3 in DNA: TGCGCCAGCAGGCGTACTAGCGGGGGGGCGGAGACCCAGTACTTC. Protein sequence: CASRRTSGGAETQYF.

This clone was seen a few times. The J gene is TRBJ1-5, the V gene TRBV5-8; TRBD1 agrees at 9 bases. This CDR3 contains 17 residues. Germline CDR1 SGHTS, CDR2 YDEGEE. V shed 3 bases and J 4 bases; nucleotides not matched to a gene: 11. As DNA, the CDR3 is TGTGCCAGCAGCTGGCAGGGGACAGGGCAGCCGAATCAGCCCCAGCATTTT. Encoded protein: CASSWQGTGQPNQPQHF.

The chain uses TRBV2 and TRBJ2-3, with a possible D match to TRBD1 (6 bases). Trimming took off 7 bases at V and 0 bases at J, with 14 bases between the two ends. Germline loops: CDR1 SNHLY, CDR2 FYNNEI. The CDR3 covers 15 residues. As DNA, the CDR3 is TGTGCCAGCAAAAACGACAGGCCGAGCACAGATACGCAGTATTTT. Amino acid sequence: CASKNDRPSTDTQYF.

There are many counts of this clone. The chain carries TRBV5-6 and TRBJ1-5, with no clear D. Germline V gene lookup returns CDR1 SGHDT and CDR2 YYEEEE. This CDR3 is built from 15 residues. V lost 0 bases to trimming and J lost 0 bases, with 7 bases between them. The CDR3 reads CASSLGGFSNQPQHF. CDR3 DNA: TGTGCCAGCAGCTTGGGAGGGTTTAGCAATCAGCCCCAGCATTTT. Drawing the rest from reference TRBV5-6 and TRBJ1-5, the complete variable domain is DAGVTQSPTHLIKTRGQQVTLRCSPKSGHDTVSWYQQALGQGPQFIFQYYEEEERQRGNFPDRFSGHQFPNYSSELNVNALLLGDSALYLCASSLGGFSNQPQHFGDGTRLSIL.

V usage is TRBV4-1 and J usage is TRBJ1-2; 9 nucleotides align to TRBD1. The V and J ends lost 2 bases and 4 bases, in that order; junction bases with no gene match: 5. The V gene's germline CDR1 is MGHRA and CDR2 YSYEKL. This CDR3 has 15 amino acids. The CDR3 DNA reads as TGCGCCAGCAGCCAACGGACAGGGGCACCCTATGGCTACACCTTC. It encodes CASSQRTGAPYGYTF.

In DNA form, the CDR3 reads TGCAGCGTCGAAAAGGGACTAGCGGGGGGGAGAACAGATACGCAGTATTTT. Its protein is CSVEKGLAGGRTDTQYF. The chain has TRBV29-1 and TRBJ2-3, with 16 bases that match TRBD2. The CDR3 is 17 amino acids. V gave up 6 bases and J gave up 3 bases; unmatched junction bases: 9. Germline V lookup: CDR1 SQVTM, CDR2 ANQGSEA.

The CDR3 spells CASSFWTADGGYTF. The CDR3 nucleotides read TGTGCCAGCAGCTTCTGGACAGCCGATGGGGGCTACACCTTC. The rearrangement uses TRBV11-2 and TRBJ1-2, with D possibly matching TRBD1 (6 bases). CDR3 length: 14 residues. The V end was cut by 3 bases, the J end by 8 bases, with 16 bases between. Germline lookup yields CDR1 SGHAT and CDR2 FQNNGV.

V and J are TRBV12-3 or TRBV12-4 and TRBJ2-5; 7 positions match TRBD2. V was clipped by 5 bases and J by 4 bases; unmatched bases: 1. There are 12 residues in the CDR3. The CDR3 nucleotides read TGTGCCAGCAGTGGGGGGGTAGAGACCCAGTACTTC. It specifies CASSGGVETQYF.

The CDR3 loop reads CASSPRVGPGGTQETQYF. As DNA, the CDR3 is TGTGCCAGCAGCCCACGGGTGGGCCCAGGGGGGACTCAAGAGACCCAGTACTTC. This sequence joins TRBV7-8 and TRBJ2-5; a possible D gene is TRBD1 (7 bases). The germline V and J ends were trimmed by 5 bases and 2 bases, with 24 bases remaining between them. This CDR3 is built from 18 residues. Germline V gene sequence: CDR1 SGHVS, CDR2 FQNEAQ.

This clone is a singleton in its sample. The chain couples TRBV4-1 to TRBJ1-6; a weak D match, TRBD1 (5 bases). Trimming took off 1 base at V and 9 bases at J, with 13 bases between the two ends. The CDR3 has 15 amino acids. From germline, CDR1 is MGHRA and CDR2 YSYEKL. For the CDR3, the DNA is TGCGCCAGCAGCCAAGTCAAGGGGAGGGGTTCACCCCTCCACTTT. It yields the protein CASSQVKGRGSPLHF.

As for this clone: The sample contains more than one DNA sequence encoding this CDR3. This chain joins TRBV5-1 and TRBJ1-3; possible D gene TRBD1, 5 bases. CDR1 is SGHRS, CDR2 YFSETQ, per germline. V was shortened by 0 bases and J by 1 base, with 5 bases between the two germline ends. CDR3 length: 14 residues. The CDR3 loop is CASSLGQSGNTIYF. CDR3 DNA: TGCGCCAGCAGCTTGGGACAGTCTGGAAACACCATATATTTT.

The chain carries TRBV9 and TRBJ2-7; D perhaps matches TRBD1 (5 bases). Trimming took off 3 bases at V and 3 bases at J, with 10 bases between the two ends. This CDR3 region has 13 residues. Germline V lookup: CDR1 SGDLS, CDR2 YYNGEE. CDR3 region: CASSAGYGYEQYF. The CDR3 DNA reads TGTGCCAGCAGCGCAGGGTACGGCTACGAGCAGTACTTC.

The chain has TRBV5-4 and TRBJ1-4; D remains ambiguous. The V end was cut by 3 bases, the J end by 3 bases, with 6 bases between. The CDR3 has 13 amino acids. Germline V gives CDR1 SGHNT, CDR2 YYREEE (reference sequence). The CDR3 loop reads CASSSGANEKLFF. CDR3 coding DNA: TGTGCCAGCAGCTCCGGAGCTAATGAAAAACTGTTTTTT.

In DNA, the CDR3 is TGTGCCAGCAGCCCTTGGGGGGAAGGGGATCCCTACGAGCAGTACTTC. Encoded protein: CASSPWGEGDPYEQYF. The chain carries TRBV11-3 and TRBJ2-7; TRBD2 might be the D (6 bases). V lost 5 bases and J 2 bases, leaving 19 bases between the germline ends. Germline V gene data show CDR1 as SGHNT and CDR2 as YENEEA. This CDR3 region has 16 residues. Together with reference TRBV11-3 and TRBJ2-7, the CDR3 gives the full variable domain: EAGVVQSPRYKIIEKKQPVAFWCNPISGHNTLYWYLQNLGQGPELLIRYENEEAVDDSQLPKDRFSAERLKGVDSTLKIQPAELGDSAVYLCASSPWGEGDPYEQYFGPGTRLTVT.

The J gene is TRBJ1-5, the V gene TRBV11-2; 9 nucleotides align to TRBD1. The CDR3 contains 15 residues. With 7 bases clipped from V and 6 bases from J, the junction kept 10 bases outside the gene matches. Germline CDR1 SGHAT, CDR2 FQNNGV. CDR3 residues: CASNQGGQGSQPQHF. The CDR3 DNA reads as TGTGCCAGCAACCAAGGAGGACAGGGGAGTCAGCCCCAGCATTTT.

This sequence joins TRBV6-5 and TRBJ1-5, with 8 nucleotides matching TRBD1. This CDR3 is 15 amino acids long. Germline loops: CDR1 MNHEY, CDR2 SVGAGI. Trimming removed 6 bases from V and 6 bases from J; junction bases left unmatched: 10. In DNA form, the CDR3 reads TGTGCCAGCAGGTCTACAGGGGGTTTGGGTCAGCCCCAGCATTTT. This encodes CASRSTGGLGQPQHF.

This clone was recorded a few times. CDR3: CAWTLTGGQKGMNTEAFF. The CDR3 region has the DNA TGTGCCTGGACCCTTACGGGGGGGCAGAAGGGGATGAACACTGAAGCTTTCTTT. The chain has TRBV30 and TRBJ1-1; TRBD1 is a possible D gene (6 bases). V lost 4 bases and J lost 0, with 24 bases in between. Germline lookup yields CDR1 GTSNPN and CDR2 SVGIG (reference sequence). The CDR3 contains 18 residues.

This chain uses TRBV7-9 with TRBJ2-2, with D maybe TRBD2 (5 bases). Germline V gene sequence: CDR1 SEHNR, CDR2 FQNEAQ (reference sequence). The CDR3 runs to 15 residues. V shed 8 bases and J shed 6 bases, with 19 bases lying between them. The CDR3 DNA reads TGTGCCAGCGGAGATAGAGGGCGGGTGGCCGGGGAGCTGTTTTTT. Residues: CASGDRGRVAGELFF.

The CDR3 here is CATSDTGQGRGELFF. The CDR3 DNA reads as TGTGCCACCAGTGATACCGGACAGGGTAGGGGGGAGCTGTTTTTT. This sequence joins TRBV24-1 and TRBJ2-2; TRBD1 aligns across 8 bases. V shed 3 bases and J 8 bases; nucleotides not matched to a gene: 7. This CDR3 contains 15 residues. Germline CDR1 KGHDR, CDR2 SFDVKD.

The rearrangement links TRBV19 to TRBJ1-1; possibly TRBD1 for D (6 bases). The V gene lost 6 bases and the J gene lost 6 bases, with 20 bases spanning the gap. Looked up from germline, CDR1 is LNHDA and CDR2 is SQIVND (reference sequence). The length of the CDR3 is 15 residues. CDR3 nucleotides: TGTGCCAGTAGCCGAACCGGGCAGGGGAGTGCTGAAGCTTTCTTT. It is translated as CASSRTGQGSAEAFF.

The chain is built from TRBV3-1 (or the pseudogene TRBV3-2) and TRBJ2-5; 10 positions agree with TRBD2. This CDR3 spans 16 amino acids. The germline V gene has CDR1 LGHDT and CDR2 YNNKEL (reference sequence). V lost 2 bases and J lost 5; bases outside the gene matches: 8. CDR3 loop: CASSQRRAGGLETQYF. The CDR3 DNA is TGTGCCAGCAGCCAAAGACGAGCGGGGGGGCTGGAGACCCAGTACTTC.

The genes are TRBV15 and TRBJ2-2; possible D gene TRBD1, 6 bases. From germline, CDR1 is LNHNV and CDR2 YYDKDF (reference sequence). Trimming took off 3 bases at V and 4 bases at J, with 12 bases between the two ends. The CDR3 is made up of 15 amino acids. The CDR3 here is CATSSWGRLTGELFF. CDR3 in DNA: TGTGCCACCAGCAGCTGGGGGCGCCTCACCGGGGAGCTGTTTTTT.

CDR3 amino acids: CASGLLTTGNEKLFF. The CDR3 DNA reads TGTGCCAGTGGACTGTTGACGACGGGAAATGAAAAACTGTTTTTT. The rearrangement links TRBV19 to TRBJ1-4; D call uncertain. The CDR3 has 15 residues. Per germline, CDR1 LNHDA and CDR2 SQIVND (reference sequence). V lost 8 bases and J lost 5, with 18 bases in between.

The V call is TRBV19, the J call TRBJ2-1, with a possible D match to TRBD1 (6 bases). Between the trimmed V and J ends, which lost 3 bases and 12 bases, there was a span of 15 bases. This CDR3 is 13 amino acids long. The V gene's germline CDR1 is LNHDA and CDR2 SQIVND (reference sequence). The CDR3 sequence: CASSMYSIGGQFF. DNA for the CDR3: TGTGCCAGTAGTATGTATTCAATAGGGGGGCAGTTCTTC.

The rearrangement links TRBV19 to TRBJ1-6; TRBD1 agrees at 7 bases. With 7 bases clipped from V and 6 bases from J, the junction kept 15 bases outside the gene matches. CDR1 is LNHDA, CDR2 SQIVND, per germline (reference sequence). CDR3 size: 17 residues. Written as DNA, the CDR3 is TGTGCCAGTAAAACCAATCGAGGGGGCTTGGGTAATTCACCCCTCCACTTT. Translated, it gives CASKTNRGGLGNSPLHF.

This clone occurred once. The chain has TRBV5-1 and TRBJ1-6; a possible D gene is TRBD1 (6 bases). The V end lost 5 bases, the J end lost 7 bases, and 19 bases lay between the germline ends. Germline assignment: CDR1 SGHRS and CDR2 YFSETQ. The CDR3 totals 16 residues. Here the CDR3 DNA reads TGCGCCAGCAGTATTCTCTCAGGGGAGCCAAATTCACCCCTCCACTTT. It translates to CASSILSGEPNSPLHF.

The chain is built from TRBV6-5 and TRBJ1-2; D is ambiguous. Per germline, CDR1 MNHEY and CDR2 SVGAGI. V dropped 5 bases and J dropped 5 bases, with 18 bases sitting between them. The CDR3 covers 15 residues. The CDR3 spells CASSPSGVESYGYTF. The DNA for the CDR3 is TGTGCCAGCAGTCCCTCAGGCGTAGAGAGTTATGGCTACACCTTC.

This clone was observed a few times. This rearrangement joins TRBV27 to TRBJ1-2, with 10 positions matching TRBD1. The V gene end was trimmed by 7 bases and the J gene end by 3 bases; junction bases not matched to a gene: 5. Germline CDR1 MNHEY, CDR2 SMNVEV (reference sequence). This CDR3 region has 14 residues. The CDR3 loop reads CASKRTGGHYGYTF. CDR3 bases: TGTGCCAGCAAACGGACAGGGGGACACTATGGCTACACCTTC.

V gene TRBV6-2 or TRBV6-3 combines with J gene TRBJ1-6, with 7 positions matching TRBD1. Germline-derived CDR1 and CDR2 are MNHEY and SVGEGT. The V and J ends lost 2 bases and 5 bases, in that order; junction bases with no gene match: 6. This CDR3 has 16 residues. The CDR3, as DNA: TGTGCCAGCAGTTACCTAGACAGGGCGGATAATTCACCCCTCCACTTT. Its protein product is CASSYLDRADNSPLHF.

V usage is TRBV4-1 and J usage is TRBJ2-2; D perhaps matches TRBD2 (6 bases). The CDR3 contains 16 residues. Trimming pared 2 bases from V and 6 bases from J, leaving 16 bases between. Per the germline V gene, CDR1 is MGHRA and CDR2 is YSYEKL. This CDR3 is CASSQRPGVRAGELFF. As DNA, the CDR3 is TGCGCCAGCAGCCAACGGCCGGGGGTCAGGGCCGGGGAGCTGTTTTTT.

This clone has a single count. V is TRBV11-2 and J is TRBJ2-3; tentatively, D is TRBD2 (5 bases). This CDR3 region has 14 residues. The V gene lost 3 bases and the J gene lost 0 bases, with 7 bases spanning the gap. The germline V gene has CDR1 SGHAT and CDR2 FQNNGV. The CDR3 coding sequence is TGTGCCAGCAGCTTGCAGCGGAGCACAGATACGCAGTATTTT. This encodes CASSLQRSTDTQYF.